This record looks at one TCR beta chain sequence and its context. This table comes from immunoSEQ multiplex PCR, and its TCRdb copy is limited to in-frame clones, with some not included. The repertoire holds roughly 710,000 clones, 80% to 90% seen once, with roughly 0.01% in the top ten. The data originate from a study of shared T cell receptors in the human thymus. Germline V CDR1 and CDR2: SGHRS, YFSETQ. V lost 3 bases and J lost 4, with 22 bases in between. This CDR3 is 17 amino acids long. These same data were also listed under a study on human thymus T cells. According to that study: Related research found strongly overlapping thymic repertoires in unrelated individuals.

The sample consisted of thymocytes. The chain links TRBV5-1 to TRBJ1-2; D is perhaps TRBD1 (6 bases). The clonotype was recovered from a girl under three years old with a congenital heart defect. CDR3 DNA: TGCGCCAGCAGCTCGTTAGCTACAGGGAGGGAATCCTATGGCTACACCTTC. Its translation: CASSSLATGRESYGYTF.